The clone carrying this T cell receptor (beta chain) was picked up many times. Antigen: not known. The sample originates from a study of T cell repertoires in cytomegalovirus infection. Overall study: An indication of both CMV infection and matching HLA type came from public TCR beta signatures.

This CDR3 contains 11 residues. The V end lost 5 bases, the J end lost 11 bases, and 9 bases lay between the germline ends. CDR1 SGHTA and CDR2 FQGNSA come from the germline V gene. One entry per CDR3 protein results from TCRdb running MiXCR on the reads. Of some 270,000 distinct CDR3 sequences in the sample, 15% to 20% were seen once. Study findings and constraints: Dominating the ex vivo response were TCR beta clonotypes that were CMV-specific and HLA-C-restricted. Carriers of CMV plus the relevant HLA were identified by cumulative public TCR beta family frequency.

The specimen sequenced was CD8+ T cells from PBMCs. The chain carries TRBV7-2 and TRBJ2-2; D unresolved. This clonotype was obtained from a human donor in good health (CMV status not recorded). Some clones in this sample may be carry-over from other donors' samples. The DNA for the CDR3 is TGTGCCAGCAGCCCCTGGGGAGAGCTGTTTTTT. Protein: CASSPWGELFF.